This T cell receptor (beta chain) was identified during a study of PD-1 blockade in classical Hodgkin lymphoma (dated by TCRdb to about 2020). For the study in its entirety: Nivolumab dosing was 3 mg/kg intravenously every 2 weeks, continuing until either disease progression or unacceptable toxicity. To define a peripheral blood immune signature of response to PD-1 blockade in classical Hodgkin lymphoma, the study combined TCR beta sequencing with CyTOF.

The Qiagen DNeasy kit was used to extract genomic DNA both from unsorted PBMCs and from the negatively selected CD4+ and CD8+ fractions. TCR beta CDR3 regions were amplified by immunoSEQ multiplex PCR using primers annealing to V and J segments. A synthetic immune receptor repertoire was used to minimize amplification bias, and any remaining bias was removed computationally after sequencing. Per the source publication's procedure: Repertoire diversity was quantified as the Shannon entropy index using custom Python scripts. Unsorted, CD4+ and CD8+ repertoires were analyzed separately, except in combined analyses where CD4+ and CD8+ sequences were merged in silico. A clone was considered expanded if an increase in frequency of at least 2-fold after treatment relative to C1D1 was found, and a pseudocount of 0.5 was applied to clones undetected at baseline. Clones with 0 or 1 copy at C1D1 were defined as singleton clones, while clones with 2 or more copies were defined as non-singleton clones. Clones expanded in unsorted samples were annotated as CD4+, CD8+ or unknown by matching protein sequences in sorted samples from the same patient. Wilcoxon tests on paired samples were used to test changes in diversity from C1D1 to C4D1. TCRdb provides this immuneACCESS table in a form limited to in-frame rearrangements. Some clones are lacking; in checked studies, under half of them reflect an unresolved V gene, and why the rest are absent is not known. The V and J calls and clone size were taken over from that table, and D and trimming were inferred from the DNA. This sample comprises tens of thousands of clones, around 78% of them detected only once. The ten largest clones capture under 25% of the sample.

What the work shows at the level of the full study, not this receptor alone: Only a single clinical trial cohort was studied, and what caused the repertoire differences, possibly disease activity or prior therapy, remained undefined. By C4D1, a significant rise was seen in CD4+ TCR diversity but not in CD8+ TCR diversity (p=0.0027 vs p=0.16), and the rise was most apparent among complete responders (p=0.02). Among trial patients, those achieving complete response had baseline diversity similar to that of newly diagnosed patients, while diversity was significantly lower in partial responders and progressors. Newly diagnosed patients were reported to have lower baseline TCR diversity than healthy donors, and relapsed/refractory patients were reported to have lower baseline TCR diversity still. Lower diversity was seen in patients whose nivolumab began less than 1 year after ASCT, and these patients were left out of later analyses so that immune reconstitution would not confound the results.

Of note for this clone: Its specific antigen is unknown. No quality values exist for individual bases; no much larger clone is one base distant.

The time point label of this sample denotes: cycle 2 day 1 (C2D1) of nivolumab. Every trial patient had relapsed after autologous stem cell transplantation, and cohorts A, B and C differed in prior brentuximab vedotin exposure. The trial cohort included roughly 60 patients with relapsed/refractory classical Hodgkin lymphoma, and each patient had a best overall response of complete response, partial response or progressive disease. In the multi-cohort phase II CheckMate 205 trial, trial patients received single-agent nivolumab. An independent review committee assessed best overall response using the 2007 International Working Group response criteria. PBMCs from the trial were collected at three points: immediately before nivolumab initiation (C1D1), and during therapy at cycle 2 day 1 and cycle 4 day 1. Peripheral blood was collected in 8 mL Vacutainer Cell Preparation Tubes, from which PBMCs were isolated by centrifugation and then cryopreserved.

V is cut by 0 bases and J by 1 base, and the space between the germline ends is 10 bases. For CDR1 and CDR2, the germline V gene lists SGHRS and YFSETQ. The CDR3 starts with the cysteine, ends with the phenylalanine, and has 15 residues. Of the read, only the CDR3 DNA is kept; its 45 bases are in frame from base 1. The V gene is TRBV5-1 and the J gene is TRBJ1-1; no D segment can be confidently identified. This specimen was peripheral blood mononuclear cells (PBMCs), taken before the second cycle of nivolumab. The TCR sequence derives from a human donor with classical Hodgkin lymphoma. The DNA is as follows: TGCGCCAGCAGCTTGGTGGGCAGGACGAACACTGAAGCTTTCTTT. This translates into CASSLVGRTNTEAFF.